These 32 T cell receptor beta chains came from one sample sequenced in a study of shared clonotypes between healthy human individuals. As defined, naive CD8 cells were CD45RO-negative and positively selected for CCR7, with terminally differentiated effector memory CD45RA+ cells excluded. Profiling relied on immunoSEQ multiplex PCR, and the TCRdb table lists in-frame clones only, not all of them. This table holds some 2,100,000 clones, 93% found once. The specimen sequenced was naive CD8+ T cells from PBMCs. These receptors were obtained from a man younger than 30 in good health. Some clones in this sample may be carry-over from other donors' samples.

The J gene is TRBJ2-7, the V gene TRBV11-2; 9 positions agree with TRBD2. The CDR3 covers 16 residues. The V and J ends lost 3 bases and 5 bases, in that order; junction bases with no gene match: 11. Looked up from germline, CDR1 is SGHAT and CDR2 is FQNNGV. CDR3 nucleotide sequence: TGTGCCAGCAGCTTGGCGGGACTAGCATCCCCAAACGAGCAGTACTTC. It is translated as CASSLAGLASPNEQYF.

The V and J genes are TRBV29-1 and TRBJ2-7; the D gene is possibly TRBD1 (6 bases). The germline V gene has CDR1 SQVTM and CDR2 ANQGSEA. The CDR3 is 14 amino acids. V shed 3 bases and J shed 1 base, with 13 bases lying between them. The CDR3 DNA reads TGCAGCGTTGATCCTGGGGGCGCGTCCTACGAGCAGTACTTC. Translated: CSVDPGGASYEQYF.

The genes are TRBV7-9 and TRBJ2-7; 7 nucleotides line up with TRBD1. The CDR3 totals 15 residues. The V and J ends lost 0 bases and 3 bases, in that order; junction bases with no gene match: 5. Germline CDR1 is SEHNR and CDR2 is FQNEAQ (reference sequence). CDR3 protein: CASSLAGTVFYEQYF. DNA of the CDR3: TGTGCCAGCAGCTTAGCGGGGACAGTCTTCTACGAGCAGTACTTC.

The rearrangement joins TRBV7-2 to TRBJ2-3; D remains ambiguous. Trimming stripped 4 bases from V and 4 bases from J, with 12 bases between. Germline V gene data show CDR1 as SGHTA and CDR2 as FQGNSA. This CDR3 comprises 14 residues. The CDR3 loop reads CASSYAAVADTQYF. CDR3 in DNA: TGTGCCAGCAGCTACGCTGCGGTCGCAGATACGCAGTATTTT.

V is TRBV7-3 and J is TRBJ1-1; no reliable D call. This CDR3 region has 16 residues. Looked up from germline, CDR1 is SGHTA and CDR2 is FQGTGA. V shed 4 bases and J shed 0 bases, with 15 bases lying between them. This CDR3 reads CASSSIGLIMNTEAFF. CDR3 in DNA: TGTGCCAGCAGCTCGATAGGCCTCATCATGAACACTGAAGCTTTCTTT. Supplemented by reference TRBV7-3 and TRBJ1-1, the full variable domain reads GAGVSQTPSNKVTEKGKYVELRCDPISGHTALYWYRQSLGQGPEFLIYFQGTGAADDSGLPNDRFFAVRPEGSVSTLKIQRTERGDSAVYLCASSSIGLIMNTEAFFGQGTRLTVV.

The V gene is TRBV27, the J gene TRBJ2-1; 7 bases match TRBD2. CDR1 MNHEY and CDR2 SMNVEV come from the germline V gene (reference sequence). The V gene end was trimmed by 1 base and the J gene end by 2 bases; junction bases not matched to a gene: 5. The CDR3 is 16 amino acids. CDR3: CASSLFGGSPYNEQFF. The CDR3 DNA sequence: TGTGCCAGCAGTTTATTTGGCGGGAGCCCCTACAATGAGCAGTTCTTC.

This clone was seen a single time. The rearrangement links TRBV7-9 to TRBJ1-6; D is uncertain. V was trimmed by 7 bases and J by 4 bases, leaving 8 bases between them. The CDR3 is 13 amino acids. The germline CDR1 and CDR2 sequences are SEHNR and FQNEAQ (reference sequence). CDR3: CASTKSYNSPLHF. The DNA for the CDR3 is TGTGCCAGCACCAAAAGTTATAATTCACCCCTCCACTTT. The full variable domain, completed using reference TRBV7-9 and TRBJ1-6, is DTGVSQNPRHKITKRGQNVTFRCDPISEHNRLYWYRQTLGQGPEFLTYFQNEAQLEKSRLLSDRFSAERPKGSFSTLEIQRTEQGDSAMYLCASTKSYNSPLHFGNGTRLTVT.

J is TRBJ2-4 and V is TRBV5-1, with a weak D call TRBD1 (6 bases). V lost 5 bases and J 3 bases, leaving 15 bases between the germline ends. Germline CDR1 reads SGHRS; CDR2 reads YFSETQ. The CDR3 totals 15 residues. Here the CDR3 DNA reads TGCGCCAGCAGACAAGGGGGTTATGGCAAAAACATTCAGTACTTC. This translates into CASRQGGYGKNIQYF.

The rearrangement links TRBV6-5 to TRBJ2-7, with TRBD2 identical over 8 bases. This CDR3 region has 14 residues. Germline trimming cut 6 bases from V and 7 bases from J; bases unmatched to any gene: 11. The V gene's germline CDR1 is MNHEY and CDR2 SVGAGI. Written as DNA, the CDR3 is TGTGCCAGCAGCTCGCGGGAGCGGGGGTGGGAGCAGTACTTC. This codes for CASSSRERGWEQYF.

This chain connects TRBV29-1 to TRBJ1-1, with D possibly TRBD1 on 6 matching bases. The CDR3 has 13 amino acids. Germline V CDR1 and CDR2: SQVTM, ANQGSEA. V was clipped by 4 bases and J by 0 bases, with 9 bases between them. As DNA, the CDR3 is TGCAGCGTTGCAGGGGCGATGAACACTGAAGCTTTCTTT. Protein product: CSVAGAMNTEAFF.

The chain combines TRBV9 with TRBJ1-5; D possibly corresponds to TRBD1 (6 bases). CDR3 length: 18 residues. V lost 0 bases to trimming and J lost 1 base, with 17 bases between them. Germline V CDR1 and CDR2: SGDLS, YYNGEE. Written as DNA, the CDR3 is TGTGCCAGCAGCGTAGCTAAGGCAGGGGAGACGAGCAATCAGCCCCAGCATTTT. Its protein is CASSVAKAGETSNQPQHF. Based on the CDR3 plus reference TRBV9 and TRBJ1-5, the full variable domain is DSGVTQTPKHLITATGQRVTLRCSPRSGDLSVYWYQQSLDQGLQFLIQYYNGEERAKGNILERFSAQQFPDLHSELNLSSLELGDSALYFCASSVAKAGETSNQPQHFGDGTRLSIL.

The chain recombines TRBV6-5 with TRBJ2-1; 8 nucleotides align to TRBD2. Unmatched junction bases numbered 3, after V lost 0 bases and J lost 5 bases. Germline V CDR1 and CDR2: MNHEY, SVGAGI. This CDR3 has 15 residues. The CDR3 region has the DNA TGTGCCAGCAGTTACTCGACTAGCGCCCACAATGAGCAGTTCTTC. As protein: CASSYSTSAHNEQFF.

In DNA form, the CDR3 reads TGTGCCAGCAGAGACGAACGGGACGGAACCCGGGGGGGCTACACCTTC. Translation: CASRDERDGTRGGYTF. The rearrangement uses TRBV28 and TRBJ1-2; D is possibly TRBD1 (5 bases). Between the trimmed V and J ends, which lost 6 bases and 8 bases, there was a span of 25 bases. CDR1 is MDHEN and CDR2 is SYDVKM in the germline V gene. This CDR3 is built from 16 residues.

V usage is TRBV27 and J usage is TRBJ1-5; D gene unclear. CDR1 and CDR2 from the germline V gene are MNHEY and SMNVEV (reference sequence). V was trimmed by 0 bases and J by 9 bases, leaving 12 bases between them. This CDR3 is built from 14 residues. The CDR3 nucleotides read TGTGCCAGCAGTTTATCGTCCGTAGTTGGGCCCCAGCATTTT. Translated: CASSLSSVVGPQHF.

This clone occurred many times. V and J are TRBV9 and TRBJ1-1; the match to TRBD1 covers 8 bases. Germline CDR1 SGDLS, CDR2 YYNGEE. The CDR3 runs 15 residues. V dropped 6 bases and J dropped 0; count of bases not matched to a gene: 7. This chain's CDR3 is CASTMTGEMNTEAFF. The CDR3 DNA sequence: TGTGCCAGCACCATGACAGGGGAAATGAACACTGAAGCTTTCTTT. The whole variable domain, filled in from reference TRBV9 and TRBJ1-1, reads DSGVTQTPKHLITATGQRVTLRCSPRSGDLSVYWYQQSLDQGLQFLIQYYNGEERAKGNILERFSAQQFPDLHSELNLSSLELGDSALYFCASTMTGEMNTEAFFGQGTRLTVV.

V and J are TRBV2 and TRBJ2-5; D remains unclear. V dropped 11 bases and J dropped 0 bases, with 10 bases sitting between them. The V gene's germline CDR1 is SNHLY and CDR2 FYNNEI. This CDR3 contains 12 residues. CDR3 amino acids: CAGLGHQETQYF. In nucleotides, the CDR3 is TGTGCCGGATTAGGGCACCAAGAGACCCAGTACTTC.

V usage is TRBV27 and J usage is TRBJ1-2, with D unresolved. V was pared by 5 bases and J by 4 bases, with 20 bases between. Germline CDR1 is MNHEY and CDR2 is SMNVEV (reference sequence). This CDR3 is built from 16 residues. The CDR3 sequence is CASSPFGQTLFYGYTF. The CDR3 bases are TGTGCCAGCAGTCCTTTTGGCCAGACGTTATTCTATGGCTACACCTTC.

This chain connects TRBV6-5 to TRBJ2-7; the D gene could be TRBD1 or TRBD2 (6 bases each). V gave up 2 bases and J gave up 7 bases, with 18 bases separating them. The CDR3 is 15 residues long. The germline V gene encodes CDR1 MNHEY and CDR2 SVGAGI. The CDR3 reads CASSYAEEGVREQYF. CDR3 nucleotide sequence: TGTGCCAGCAGTTACGCAGAGGAGGGGGTCAGAGAGCAGTACTTC.

CDR3 region: CASSLAGLADLRGQYF. The CDR3 DNA follows: TGCGCCAGCAGCTTGGCGGGACTAGCGGACCTACGTGGGCAGTACTTC. The V gene is TRBV5-1, the J gene TRBJ2-7; 11 bases are a match to TRBD2. V lost 0 bases, J lost 9 bases, and 11 bases stayed unmatched. The CDR3 has 16 amino acids. The germline V gene has CDR1 SGHRS and CDR2 YFSETQ.

This clone is a singleton in its sample. This chain links TRBV7-9 with TRBJ1-2; D is uncertain. Germline V gene sequence: CDR1 SEHNR, CDR2 FQNEAQ (reference sequence). This CDR3 comprises 13 residues. V lost 2 bases, J lost 5 bases, and 9 bases lay in between. CDR3 in amino acids: CASSLSYGYGYTF. The DNA of the CDR3 is TGTGCCAGCAGCTTATCGTATGGGTATGGCTACACCTTC.

Concerning this clone itself: Other DNA sequences in the sample encode the same CDR3. V gene TRBV7-2 combines with J gene TRBJ2-7; D could derive from TRBD1 or TRBD2 (5 bases each). The CDR3 runs to 13 residues. The germline gives CDR1 SGHTA, CDR2 FQGNSA. Trimming took 3 bases from V and 2 from J, leaving 8 bases between them. In DNA, the CDR3 is TGTGCCAGCAGCTTGAGGGGAACCTACGAGCAGTACTTC. Translation: CASSLRGTYEQYF.

The V call is TRBV6-6, the J call TRBJ2-3; the match to TRBD2 covers 13 bases. Germline V lookup: CDR1 MNHNY, CDR2 SVGAGI (reference sequence). CDR3 length equals 15 residues. CDR3 in amino acids: CWTSGSGGLGGTQYF. The CDR3 DNA reads TGTTGGACTAGCGGGAGTGGTGGGCTTGGGGGTACGCAGTATTTT.

The V call is TRBV25-1, the J call TRBJ2-1; tentatively, D is TRBD2 (5 bases). The CDR3 is made up of 15 amino acids. V was cut by 5 bases and J by 0 bases, with 11 bases left in between. Germline V gene lookup returns CDR1 MGHDK and CDR2 SYGVNS. In DNA, the CDR3 is TGTGCCAGCAGTCTTTGGCGGGCCTCCTACAATGAGCAGTTCTTC. Translating gives CASSLWRASYNEQFF.

CDR3 coding DNA: TGTGCCATCAGGGGGCCCGAGGGGTCCCTTAGCTACGAGCAGTACTTC. Translating gives CAIRGPEGSLSYEQYF. The chain carries TRBV10-3 and TRBJ2-7; TRBD1 or TRBD2 may be the D gene (5 bases each). From germline, CDR1 is ENHRY and CDR2 SYGVKD. The CDR3 covers 16 residues. Trimming cost V 6 bases and J 3 bases, with 21 bases left between them.

This sequence joins TRBV4-1 and TRBJ2-1; possible D gene TRBD2, 6 bases. The V end was cut by 2 bases, the J end by 7 bases, with 15 bases between. The CDR3 covers 15 residues. From germline, CDR1 is MGHRA and CDR2 YSYEKL. CDR3 protein: CASSQPTSAGNEQFF. CDR3 in DNA: TGCGCCAGCAGCCAACCGACTAGTGCCGGTAATGAGCAGTTCTTC.

The chain is built from TRBV27 and TRBJ2-7; D is tentatively TRBD1 or TRBD2 (5 bases each). Deletions cut 5 bases from V and 4 bases from J, with 15 bases between. The CDR3 covers 14 residues. CDR1 is MNHEY and CDR2 is SMNVEV in the germline V gene (reference sequence). The CDR3 is CASSPGPAPYEQYF. The CDR3 DNA reads as TGTGCCAGCAGTCCGGGACCGGCCCCGTACGAGCAGTACTTC.

The chain recombines TRBV27 with TRBJ2-1; 8 bases line up with TRBD2. V shed 2 bases, J shed 7 bases, and the junction held 13 bases outside the gene matches. The CDR3 is 17 amino acids. Germline CDR1 is MNHEY and CDR2 is SMNVEV (reference sequence). CDR3 residues: CASSLRTASGGPNEQFF. CDR3 nucleotide sequence: TGTGCCAGCAGTTTACGGACCGCGTCGGGAGGGCCTAATGAGCAGTTCTTC.

As for this clone: Other DNA sequences from this sample encode an identical CDR3 as well. This sequence joins TRBV27 and TRBJ2-7, with TRBD2 matching over 12 bases. CDR3 length: 14 amino acids. The junction had 6 bases not matched to a gene; V was cut back by 6 bases and J by 6 bases. The germline V gene has CDR1 MNHEY and CDR2 SMNVEV (reference sequence). CDR3 loop: CASSLAGGWREQYF. The CDR3 DNA sequence: TGTGCCAGCAGCCTAGCGGGAGGGTGGCGCGAGCAGTACTTC.

This chain uses TRBV15 with TRBJ1-4; D remains ambiguous. The length of the CDR3 is 11 residues. The V gene's germline CDR1 is LNHNV and CDR2 YYDKDF (reference sequence). The ends were cut back, 4 bases at V and 7 bases at J, with 4 bases in the middle. The CDR3 reads CATSNTEKLFF. In nucleotides, the CDR3 is TGTGCCACCAGCAACACTGAAAAACTGTTTTTT.

The chain links TRBV28 to TRBJ1-2, with 12 bases matching TRBD1. The germline V gene has CDR1 MDHEN and CDR2 SYDVKM. Trimming cost V 4 bases and J 8 bases; bases outside gene matches: 17. The CDR3 spans 18 residues. This chain's CDR3 is CASSSVTQPGTGGWGYTF. Here the CDR3 DNA reads TGTGCCAGCAGTTCTGTAACCCAACCCGGGACAGGGGGCTGGGGCTACACCTTC.

The V gene is TRBV9, the J gene TRBJ2-3, with a weak D call TRBD1 (6 bases). The V end lost 1 base, the J end lost 0 bases, and 12 bases lay between the germline ends. This CDR3 spans 16 amino acids. Germline loops: CDR1 SGDLS, CDR2 YYNGEE. CDR3 in DNA: TGTGCCAGCAGCGTAAATTACAGGGCTAGCACAGATACGCAGTATTTT. It codes for CASSVNYRASTDTQYF.

This clone was seen only once. The chain carries TRBV6-5 and TRBJ1-1; D ambiguous. The V gene lost 1 base and the J gene lost 0 bases, with 9 bases spanning the gap. The CDR3 totals 15 residues. The germline V gene encodes CDR1 MNHEY and CDR2 SVGAGI. The chain's CDR3 is CASSYFPALNTEAFF. Written as DNA, the CDR3 is TGTGCCAGCAGTTACTTTCCAGCACTGAACACTGAAGCTTTCTTT.